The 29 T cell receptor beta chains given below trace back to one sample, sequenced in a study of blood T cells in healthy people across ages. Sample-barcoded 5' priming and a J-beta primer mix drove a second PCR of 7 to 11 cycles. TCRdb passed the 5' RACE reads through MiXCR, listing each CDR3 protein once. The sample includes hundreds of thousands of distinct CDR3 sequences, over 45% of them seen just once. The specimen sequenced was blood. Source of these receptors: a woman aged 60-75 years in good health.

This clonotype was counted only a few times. Written as DNA, the CDR3 is TGTGCCAGCAGCTTAAGGGGCGGTTGGTCACCCCTCCACTTT. Translating it yields CASSLRGGWSPLHF. The chain employs TRBV7-3 and TRBJ1-6, with D maybe TRBD1 (5 bases). CDR1 is SGHTA and CDR2 is FQGTGA in the germline V gene. Between the trimmed V and J ends, which lost 1 base and 10 bases, there was a span of 11 bases. The CDR3 loop spans 14 amino acids.

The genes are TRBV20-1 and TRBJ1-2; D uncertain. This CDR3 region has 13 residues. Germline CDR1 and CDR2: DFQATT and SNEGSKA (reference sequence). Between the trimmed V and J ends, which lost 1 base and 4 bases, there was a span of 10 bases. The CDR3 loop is CSARVAQSYGYTF. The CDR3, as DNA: TGCAGTGCTAGAGTCGCACAGTCCTATGGCTACACCTTC.

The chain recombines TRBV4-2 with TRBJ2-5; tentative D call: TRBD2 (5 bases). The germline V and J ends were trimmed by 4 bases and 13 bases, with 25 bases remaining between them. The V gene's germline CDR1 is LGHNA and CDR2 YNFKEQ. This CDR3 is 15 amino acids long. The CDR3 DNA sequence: TGTGCCAGCAGCCCGCTAGCCCCTCGAGTCGATGAGCGGTACTTC. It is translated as CASSPLAPRVDERYF.

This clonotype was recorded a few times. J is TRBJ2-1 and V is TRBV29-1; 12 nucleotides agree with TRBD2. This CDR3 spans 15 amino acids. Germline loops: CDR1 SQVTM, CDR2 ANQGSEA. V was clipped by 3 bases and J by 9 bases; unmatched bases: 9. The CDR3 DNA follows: TGCAGCGTTGACTCCGGACTAGCGGGAATGGTTGAGCAGTTCTTC. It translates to CSVDSGLAGMVEQFF.

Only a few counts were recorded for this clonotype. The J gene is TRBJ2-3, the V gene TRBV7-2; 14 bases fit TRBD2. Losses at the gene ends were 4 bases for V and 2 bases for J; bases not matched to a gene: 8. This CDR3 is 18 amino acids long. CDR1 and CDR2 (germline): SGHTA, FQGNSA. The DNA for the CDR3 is TGTGCCAGCAGCTCTATCAAGGGACTAGCGGGAGTCACAGATACGCAGTATTTT. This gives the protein CASSSIKGLAGVTDTQYF.

The CDR3 nucleotides are TGCGCCAGCAGCGGGACCTCCTGGGGTGAGCAGTTCTTC. The encoded protein is CASSGTSWGEQFF. The V and J genes are TRBV5-1 and TRBJ2-1; D assignment may be TRBD1 or TRBD2 (5 bases each). This CDR3 spans 13 amino acids. Germline V lookup: CDR1 SGHRS, CDR2 YFSETQ. Trimming cost V 4 bases and J 9 bases, with 14 bases left between them.

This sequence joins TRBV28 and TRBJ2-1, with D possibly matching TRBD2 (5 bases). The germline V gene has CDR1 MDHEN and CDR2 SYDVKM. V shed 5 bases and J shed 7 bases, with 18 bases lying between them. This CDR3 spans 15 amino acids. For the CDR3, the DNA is TGTGCCAGCAGTCCCCGATCGGACGGGGAAAATGAGCAGTTCTTC. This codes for CASSPRSDGENEQFF.

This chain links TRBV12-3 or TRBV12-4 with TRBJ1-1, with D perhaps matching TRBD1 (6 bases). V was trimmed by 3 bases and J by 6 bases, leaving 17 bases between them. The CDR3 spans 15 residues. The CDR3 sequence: CASSFPEGGIAEAFF. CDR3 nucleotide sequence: TGTGCCAGCAGTTTCCCAGAGGGGGGGATAGCTGAAGCTTTCTTT.

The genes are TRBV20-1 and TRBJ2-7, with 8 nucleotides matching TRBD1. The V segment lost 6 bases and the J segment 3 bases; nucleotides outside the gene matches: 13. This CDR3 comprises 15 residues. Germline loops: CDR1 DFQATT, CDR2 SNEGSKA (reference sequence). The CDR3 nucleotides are TGCAGTGCCGTCCCCCGACAGGGGCTATTCTACGAGCAGTACTTC. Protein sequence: CSAVPRQGLFYEQYF.

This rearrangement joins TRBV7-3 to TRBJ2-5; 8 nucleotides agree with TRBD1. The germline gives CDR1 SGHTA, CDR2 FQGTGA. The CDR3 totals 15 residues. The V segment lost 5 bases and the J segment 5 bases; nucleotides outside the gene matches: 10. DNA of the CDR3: TGTGCCAGCAGCCTGTCAGGGGGCGCGAGGGAGACCCAGTACTTC. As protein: CASSLSGGARETQYF. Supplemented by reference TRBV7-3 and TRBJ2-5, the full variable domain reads GAGVSQTPSNKVTEKGKYVELRCDPISGHTALYWYRQSLGQGPEFLIYFQGTGAADDSGLPNDRFFAVRPEGSVSTLKIQRTERGDSAVYLCASSLSGGARETQYFGPGTRLLVL.

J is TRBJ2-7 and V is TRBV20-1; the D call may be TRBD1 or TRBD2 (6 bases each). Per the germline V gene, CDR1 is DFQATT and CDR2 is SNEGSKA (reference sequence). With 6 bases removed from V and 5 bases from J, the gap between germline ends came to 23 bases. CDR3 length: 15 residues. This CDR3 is CSALPPGAVGNEQYF. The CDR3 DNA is TGCAGTGCGTTGCCCCCGGGGGCCGTTGGCAACGAGCAGTACTTC.

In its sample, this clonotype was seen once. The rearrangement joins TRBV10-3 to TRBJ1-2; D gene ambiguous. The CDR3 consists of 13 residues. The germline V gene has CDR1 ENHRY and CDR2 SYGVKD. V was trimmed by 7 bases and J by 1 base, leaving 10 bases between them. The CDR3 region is CAIKEQHNYGYTF. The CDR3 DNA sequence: TGTGCCATCAAAGAACAGCATAACTATGGCTACACCTTC.

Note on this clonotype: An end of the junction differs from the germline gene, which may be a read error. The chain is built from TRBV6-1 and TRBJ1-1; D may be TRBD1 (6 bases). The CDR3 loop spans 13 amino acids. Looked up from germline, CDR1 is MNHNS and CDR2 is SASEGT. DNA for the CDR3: TGTGCCAGCAGTGAAACAGGGAACACTCAAGCTTTCTTT. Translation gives CASSETGNTQAFF.

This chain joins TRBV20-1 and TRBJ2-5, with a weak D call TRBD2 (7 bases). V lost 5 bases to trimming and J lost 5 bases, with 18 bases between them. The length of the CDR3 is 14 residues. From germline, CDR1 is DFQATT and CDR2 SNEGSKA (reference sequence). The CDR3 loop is CSAGVTGAGETQYF. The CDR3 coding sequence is TGCAGTGCTGGAGTGACAGGAGCGGGGGAGACCCAGTACTTC.

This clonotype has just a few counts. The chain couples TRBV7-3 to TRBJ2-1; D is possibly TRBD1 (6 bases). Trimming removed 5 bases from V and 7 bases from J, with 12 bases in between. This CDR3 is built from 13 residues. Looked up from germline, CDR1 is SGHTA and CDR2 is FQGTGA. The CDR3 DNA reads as TGTGCCAGCAGCCCGGACAGTTCGAATGAGCAGTTCTTC. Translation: CASSPDSSNEQFF.

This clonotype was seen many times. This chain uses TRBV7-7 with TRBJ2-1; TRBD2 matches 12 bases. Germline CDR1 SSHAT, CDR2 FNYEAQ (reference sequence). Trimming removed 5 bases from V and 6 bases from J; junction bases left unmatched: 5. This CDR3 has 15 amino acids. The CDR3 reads CASSPQLAGGNEQFF. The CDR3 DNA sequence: TGTGCCAGCAGCCCGCAACTAGCGGGAGGCAATGAGCAGTTCTTC.

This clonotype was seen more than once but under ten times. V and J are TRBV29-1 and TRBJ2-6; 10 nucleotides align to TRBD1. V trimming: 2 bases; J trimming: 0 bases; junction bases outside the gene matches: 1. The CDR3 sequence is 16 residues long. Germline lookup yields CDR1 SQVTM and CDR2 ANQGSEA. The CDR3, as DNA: TGCAGCGTTGAATGGACAGGGGGCTCTGGGGCCAACGTCCTGACTTTC. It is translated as CSVEWTGGSGANVLTF.

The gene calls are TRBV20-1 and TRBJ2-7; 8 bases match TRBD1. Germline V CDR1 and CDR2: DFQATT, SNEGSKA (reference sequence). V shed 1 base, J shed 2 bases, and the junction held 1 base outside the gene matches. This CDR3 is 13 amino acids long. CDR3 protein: CSARVGQAYEQYF. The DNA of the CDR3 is TGCAGTGCTAGAGTGGGACAGGCCTACGAGCAGTACTTC.

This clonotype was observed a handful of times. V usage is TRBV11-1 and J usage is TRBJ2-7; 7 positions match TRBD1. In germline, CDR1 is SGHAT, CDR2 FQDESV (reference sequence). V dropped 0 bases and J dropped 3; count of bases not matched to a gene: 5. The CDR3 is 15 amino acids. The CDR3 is CASSLAWGQSYEQYF. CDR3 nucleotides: TGTGCCAGCAGCTTAGCGTGGGGACAGAGCTACGAGCAGTACTTC.

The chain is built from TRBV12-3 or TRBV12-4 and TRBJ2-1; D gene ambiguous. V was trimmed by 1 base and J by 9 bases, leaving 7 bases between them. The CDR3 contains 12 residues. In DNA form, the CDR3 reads TGTGCCAGCAGTTTAGTCAGTCGTGAGCAGTTCTTC. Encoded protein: CASSLVSREQFF.

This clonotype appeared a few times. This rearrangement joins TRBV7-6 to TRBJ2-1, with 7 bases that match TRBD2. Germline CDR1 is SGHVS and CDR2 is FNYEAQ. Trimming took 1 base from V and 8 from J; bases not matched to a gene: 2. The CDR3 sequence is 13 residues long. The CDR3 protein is CASSLDGGYEQFF. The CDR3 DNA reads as TGTGCCAGCAGCTTAGACGGGGGGTATGAGCAGTTCTTC.

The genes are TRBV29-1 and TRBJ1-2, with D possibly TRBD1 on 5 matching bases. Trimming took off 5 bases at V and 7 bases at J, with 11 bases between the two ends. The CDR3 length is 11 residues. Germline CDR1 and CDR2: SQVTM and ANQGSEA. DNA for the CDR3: TGCAGCGTTTTCGGGACGACTGGCTACACCTTC. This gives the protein CSVFGTTGYTF. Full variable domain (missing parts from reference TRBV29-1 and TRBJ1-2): SAVISQKPSRDICQRGTSLTIQCQVDSQVTMMFWYRQQPGQSLTLIATANQGSEATYESGFVIDKFPISRPNLTFSTLTVSNMSPEDSSIYLCSVFGTTGYTFGSGTRLTVV.

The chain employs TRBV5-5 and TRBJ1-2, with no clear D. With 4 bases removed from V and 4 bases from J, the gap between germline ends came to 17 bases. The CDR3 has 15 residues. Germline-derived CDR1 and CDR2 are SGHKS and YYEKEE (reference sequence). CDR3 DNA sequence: TGTGCCAGCAGCCCTACAGAGGGAGCCCTCTATGGCTACACCTTC. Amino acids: CASSPTEGALYGYTF.

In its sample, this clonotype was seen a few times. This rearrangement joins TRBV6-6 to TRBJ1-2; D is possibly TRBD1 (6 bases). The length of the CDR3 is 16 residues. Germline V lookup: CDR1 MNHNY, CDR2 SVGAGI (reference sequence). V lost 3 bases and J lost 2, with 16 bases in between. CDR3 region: CASSYFGEGENYGYTF. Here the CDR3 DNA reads TGTGCCAGCAGTTATTTCGGCGAGGGGGAGAACTATGGCTACACCTTC.

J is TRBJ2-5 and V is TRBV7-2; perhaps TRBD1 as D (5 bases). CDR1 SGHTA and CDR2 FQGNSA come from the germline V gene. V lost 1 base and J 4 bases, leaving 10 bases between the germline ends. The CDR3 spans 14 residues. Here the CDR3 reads CASSLGFGAETQYF. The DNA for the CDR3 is TGTGCCAGCAGCTTAGGGTTTGGGGCAGAGACCCAGTACTTC.

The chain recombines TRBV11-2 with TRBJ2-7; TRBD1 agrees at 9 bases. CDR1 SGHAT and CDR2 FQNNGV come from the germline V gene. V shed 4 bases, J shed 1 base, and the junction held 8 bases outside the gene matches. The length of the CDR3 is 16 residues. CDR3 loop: CASSSDRDRASYEQYF. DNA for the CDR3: TGTGCCAGCAGCTCCGACCGGGACAGGGCATCCTACGAGCAGTACTTC.

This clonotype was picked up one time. The CDR3 coding sequence is TGCAGTGCGCTAGGACTAGCGGGAATCTACAATGAGCAGTTCTTC. Translated: CSALGLAGIYNEQFF. The J gene is TRBJ2-1, the V gene TRBV20-1, with 12 nucleotides matching TRBD2. Germline loops: CDR1 DFQATT, CDR2 SNEGSKA (reference sequence). The ends lost 6 bases at V and 3 bases at J; junction bases unmatched: 6. The CDR3 has 15 amino acids.

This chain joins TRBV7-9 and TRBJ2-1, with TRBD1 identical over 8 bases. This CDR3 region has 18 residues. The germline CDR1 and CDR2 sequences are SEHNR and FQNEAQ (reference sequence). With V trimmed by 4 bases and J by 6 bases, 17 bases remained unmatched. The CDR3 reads CASSYLTGQAKTSNEQFF. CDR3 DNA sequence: TGTGCCAGCAGCTATTTGACGGGACAGGCCAAAACGAGCAATGAGCAGTTCTTC.

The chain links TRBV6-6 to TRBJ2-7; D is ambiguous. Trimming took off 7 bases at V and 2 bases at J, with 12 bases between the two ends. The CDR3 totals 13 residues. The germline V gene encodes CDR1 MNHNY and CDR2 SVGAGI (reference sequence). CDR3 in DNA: TGTGCCAGCAAGGACCAGCTGACCTACGAGCAGTACTTC. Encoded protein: CASKDQLTYEQYF.